Listed below are T cell receptor beta chains from one sample, sequenced in a study of CD8 T cells in ankylosing spondylitis. Using its own MiXCR run on the 5' RACE reads, TCRdb lists one record per CDR3 protein. This table has 200,000 to 250,000 distinct CDR3 sequences, approximately 7.4% appearing once. Sequencing was done on a sample of blood, either unsorted or a sorted T cell fraction (not recorded which). The receptors originated from a male donor with ankylosing spondylitis. CDR3s include the opening cysteine and the closing phenylalanine or tryptophan.

J gene: TRBJ2-1; V gene: TRBV10-3; CDR3 protein: CAISESTSGRDNEQFF
J gene: TRBJ2-1; V gene: TRBV7-9; CDR3 protein: CASSLPGSSYNEQFF
J gene: TRBJ1-1; V gene: TRBV15; CDR3 protein: CATSRVQDIEAFF
J gene: TRBJ2-4; V gene: TRBV12-3/TRBV12-4; CDR3 protein: CASSTTSGGGENIQYF
J gene: TRBJ2-7; V gene: TRBV7-9; CDR3 protein: CASTAQGSNEQYF
J gene: TRBJ2-3; V gene: TRBV5-1; CDR3 protein: CASTWGSTDTQYF
J gene: TRBJ2-7; V gene: TRBV28; CDR3 protein: CASSWVGYEQYF
J gene: TRBJ2-6; V gene: TRBV7-8; CDR3 protein: CASSLLGGAAGANVLTF
J gene: TRBJ2-5; V gene: TRBV7-8; CDR3 protein: CASTLREKGGETQYF
J gene: TRBJ2-1; V gene: TRBV12-3/TRBV12-4; CDR3 protein: CASRLVREQFF
J gene: TRBJ1-5; V gene: TRBV25-1; CDR3 protein: CASSEGYNQPQHF
J gene: TRBJ2-1; V gene: TRBV9; CDR3 protein: CASSGSLGEQFF
J gene: TRBJ2-7; V gene: TRBV4-1; CDR3 protein: CASSQGLETYEQYF
J gene: TRBJ1-4; V gene: TRBV7-7; CDR3 protein: CASSSRAGHHEGSEKLFF
J gene: TRBJ2-2; V gene: TRBV4-3; CDR3 protein: CASSPGTGGRPGELFF
J gene: TRBJ2-7; V gene: TRBV27; CDR3 protein: CASSPSWTVLYEQYF
J gene: TRBJ2-4; V gene: TRBV6-2/TRBV6-3; CDR3 protein: CASSYPPGVGNIQYF
J gene: TRBJ2-7; V gene: TRBV20-1; CDR3 protein: CSAMGQGGEQYF
J gene: TRBJ2-1; V gene: TRBV29-1; CDR3 protein: CSVDGTSGSSYNEQFF
J gene: TRBJ2-7; V gene: TRBV5-1; CDR3 protein: CASWTNEQYF
J gene: TRBJ2-7; V gene: TRBV11-2; CDR3 protein: CASSQMGGKSYEQYF
J gene: TRBJ2-2; V gene: TRBV5-1; CDR3 protein: CASSWRTENTGELFF
J gene: TRBJ2-1; V gene: TRBV28; CDR3 protein: CASSFPTGTIYNEQFF
J gene: TRBJ2-1; V gene: TRBV7-9; CDR3 protein: CASSFPGEYNEQFF
J gene: TRBJ1-1; V gene: TRBV29-1; CDR3 protein: CSVEGVDSFMNTEAFF
J gene: TRBJ2-4; V gene: TRBV12-3/TRBV12-4; CDR3 protein: CASSPGQGKNIQYF
J gene: TRBJ1-1; V gene: TRBV29-1; CDR3 protein: CSVADRNTEAFF
J gene: TRBJ1-4; V gene: TRBV28; CDR3 protein: CASSSGTGQATNEKLFF
J gene: TRBJ1-1; V gene: TRBV7-9; CDR3 protein: CASSTPGGRGLTRTYTEAFF
J gene: TRBJ2-5; V gene: TRBV7-9; CDR3 protein: CASSPKGGTQYF
J gene: TRBJ2-1; V gene: TRBV7-3; CDR3 protein: CASSLTGTGVGQFF
J gene: TRBJ1-6; V gene: TRBV3-1; CDR3 protein: CASSVNRGGNSPLHF
J gene: TRBJ1-2; V gene: TRBV4-3; CDR3 protein: CASSQERAQDYGYTF
J gene: TRBJ2-5; V gene: TRBV15; CDR3 protein: CATSLGGGAAETQYF
J gene: TRBJ2-7; V gene: TRBV9; CDR3 protein: CASSVGDVPSSYEQYF
J gene: TRBJ1-1; V gene: TRBV7-9; CDR3 protein: CASSLRSGEAFF
J gene: TRBJ2-7; V gene: TRBV6-1; CDR3 protein: CASSSRDRTYGQYF
J gene: TRBJ1-2; V gene: TRBV6-1; CDR3 protein: CASSTTGGLSRGYTF
J gene: TRBJ1-1; V gene: TRBV5-1; CDR3 protein: CASTLAGATEAFF
J gene: TRBJ2-7; V gene: TRBV15; CDR3 protein: CATSTGTENYEQYF
J gene: TRBJ1-2; V gene: TRBV29-1; CDR3 protein: CSVPYWGDGYTF
J gene: TRBJ1-4; V gene: TRBV5-5; CDR3 protein: CASSLGQANEKLFF
J gene: TRBJ1-1; V gene: TRBV4-3; CDR3 protein: CASSQGAMSTTEAFF
J gene: TRBJ2-7; V gene: TRBV7-9; CDR3 protein: CASSFTGQIYEQYF
J gene: TRBJ2-7; V gene: TRBV14; CDR3 protein: CASSPFSDEQYF
J gene: TRBJ2-1; V gene: TRBV5-1; CDR3 protein: CASRGYSQKGNEQFF
J gene: TRBJ2-1; V gene: TRBV27; CDR3 protein: CASSFGSGWGNEQFF
J gene: TRBJ2-7; V gene: TRBV3-1; CDR3 protein: CASSQDVVTYEQYF
J gene: TRBJ1-1; V gene: TRBV6-5; CDR3 protein: CASSYSPHSLNTEAFF
J gene: TRBJ1-4; V gene: TRBV4-2; CDR3 protein: CASSAPGQLNEKLFF
J gene: TRBJ2-3; V gene: TRBV29-1; CDR3 protein: CSVVGLGLADTQYF
J gene: TRBJ2-7; V gene: TRBV13; CDR3 protein: CASSASIDFFEQYF
J gene: TRBJ2-7; V gene: TRBV27; CDR3 protein: CASLATGSSYEQYF